This TCR beta chain was recovered during a study of graft-versus-host responses after intestinal transplantation (dated by TCRdb to about 2021). About the investigation overall: The transplants that recipients received were multivisceral, liver-intestinal, or isolated intestinal. Alloreactive clones were identified by sequencing pre-transplant mixed lymphocyte reaction products and comparing these products with unstimulated pre-transplant donor and recipient T cells. Instead of going to the commercial service, samples from a few later patients were sequenced in-house on an Illumina MiSeq and processed with MiXCR. The cohort enrolled some 23 intestinal transplant recipients, one of whom was a retransplant, and a few patients without pretransplant specimens were excluded. Donor T cell macrochimerism was defined as a peak of at least 4% donor T cells among recipient peripheral blood mononuclear cells. Graft-versus-host and host-versus-graft alloreactive T cell clones were tracked in the graft, circulation and bone marrow after intestinal transplantation using bulk TCR-beta CDR3 sequencing. All recipients received anti-thymocyte globulin induction followed by maintenance tacrolimus and steroids for approximately 3 years. Overall results and qualifications from the work: In patients with donor T cell macrochimerism, the allografts had high GvH to HvG T cell clonal ratios. The conclusions were limited by the relatively low number and heterogeneity of the intestinal transplant patients. Early after transplant, peak levels of circulating GvH clones were found to be associated with declines in HvG clones. GvH clones were detected in recipient bone marrow, and some appeared earlier in ileal mucosa or blood, consistent with an intestinal mucosal origin.

This sample's time point label indicates: cells obtained before transplantation from donor or recipient. CD3+CD4+ and CD3+CD8+ populations were FACS-sorted from unstimulated pre-transplant donor and recipient cells taken from spleen or lymph nodes. Points on this clone: Its antigen specificity is not known. Base quality data are lacking; no much larger clone is found one base away.

The germline V gene gives CDR1 as MDHEN and CDR2 as SYDVKM. Taken from cysteine to phenylalanine, the CDR3 has 19 residues. The kept DNA is CDR3 alone, 57 bases in frame from the first base. Unmatched junction bases come to 14, with V trimmed by 5 bases and J by 0 bases. The method was the immunoSEQ multiplex PCR assay. In most patients, genomic DNA was isolated using the Qiagen DNeasy Blood and Tissue Kit and sent frozen to Adaptive Biotechnologies for TCR sequencing. For most patients, genomic DNA was subjected to high-throughput TCR-beta CDR3 sequencing by Adaptive Biotechnologies. The paper's data handling went like this. TCR sequencing data for some 17 patients were retrieved from Adaptive's ImmunoSEQ software; a few other patients were processed with MiXCR and VDJtools. To correct CD4 versus CD8 sorting errors, sequences present in both subsets at a frequency ratio below 5:1 were removed. CDR3 nucleotide sequences shared between donor and recipient were removed because their origin could not be assigned. To be classed as alloreactive, a clone needed at least 2-fold expansion over unstimulated cells and a minimum CFSE-low frequency of 0.002% (template counts) or 0.001% (read counts). Mappable clones were those detected in sequenced pre-transplant spleen, lymph node, or MLR CFSE-low populations of the donor or recipient. The cumulative frequency of alloreactive clones was calculated as a percentage of all sequences, weighted by copy number. The table comes from immuneACCESS by way of TCRdb, which keeps in-frame sequences with V and J called. Part of the clones is missing from these tables; in studies checked, under half for an unresolved V gene and the rest for unknown reasons. The V and J calls and clone size come from that table; D and trimming were worked out from the DNA. The sample profile shows around 69,000 clones; roughly 89% of them were found once. Of the sample, roughly 4% falls within the top ten clones.

The source is a human donor who was the organ donor for an intestinal transplant. The chain joins TRBV28 to TRBJ1-5, with 9 bases aligning to TRBD1. This sample comprised unstimulated CD8+ T cells sorted from spleen or lymph node cells, obtained before transplant. The CDR3 region: CASSQAGTGPSYSNQPQHF. The nucleotide sequence is given as TGTGCCAGCAGTCAGGCCGGGACAGGGCCTTCATATAGCAATCAGCCCCAGCATTTT.